A single sample gave rise to the 22 T cell receptor beta chains below, sequenced in a study of cytomegalovirus exposure and HLA in healthy donors. PCR employed 60 Vbeta and 13 Jbeta primers. Data came from immunoSEQ multiplex PCR; TCRdb stores just in-frame clones and leaves some out. Among over 200,000 clones listed, over 70% were seen once. Sequenced input: PBMCs. The receptor set was obtained from a woman in her sixties or seventies in good health and CMV-seropositive.

V usage is TRBV11-2 and J usage is TRBJ2-2; weak D call: TRBD2 (5 bases). Between the trimmed V and J ends, which lost 3 bases and 5 bases, there was a span of 25 bases. CDR1 and CDR2 (germline): SGHAT, FQNNGV. CDR3 length: 19 amino acids. The CDR3 sequence is CASSFPMDSQALNTGELFF. The CDR3 DNA sequence: TGTGCCAGCAGCTTCCCCATGGACTCCCAGGCCCTAAATACCGGGGAGCTGTTTTTT.

This rearrangement joins TRBV14 to TRBJ2-3; D remains unclear. CDR3 length: 12 residues. Germline V gene data show CDR1 as SGHDN and CDR2 as FVKESK. The V end lost 3 bases, the J end lost 7 bases, and 8 bases lay between the germline ends. Here the CDR3 DNA reads TGTGCCAGCAGCCATAGCTTTTATACGCAGTATTTT. Translated, it gives CASSHSFYTQYF.

The V and J genes are TRBV7-2 and TRBJ2-4, with TRBD2 identical over 7 bases. The CDR3 has 16 residues. CDR1 and CDR2 from the germline V gene are SGHTA and FQGNSA. The V gene end was trimmed by 1 base and the J gene end by 5 bases; junction bases not matched to a gene: 8. CDR3 sequence: CASSLVGASGQNIQYF. The CDR3 DNA is TGTGCCAGCAGCTTAGTAGGGGCTAGCGGTCAAAACATTCAGTACTTC.

The V gene is TRBV4-1, the J gene TRBJ2-3; maybe TRBD2 (6 bases). Germline CDR1 MGHRA, CDR2 YSYEKL. V dropped 0 bases and J dropped 0 bases, with 13 bases sitting between them. The CDR3 runs to 17 residues. The DNA of the CDR3 is TGCGCCAGCAGCCAAGACCTCAGCGGGCCCAGCACAGATACGCAGTATTTT. This sequence encodes CASSQDLSGPSTDTQYF.

This clone has a handful of counts. This rearrangement joins TRBV2 to TRBJ2-1, with 7 bases identical to TRBD2. V lost 3 bases, J lost 1 base, and 3 bases stayed unmatched. There are 15 residues in the CDR3. CDR1 and CDR2 from the germline V gene are SNHLY and FYNNEI. CDR3 sequence (DNA): TGTGCCAGCAGTGAGGGGCGGGGGTCCTACAATGAGCAGTTCTTC. This codes for CASSEGRGSYNEQFF. Full variable domain (missing parts from reference TRBV2 and TRBJ2-1): EPEVTQTPSHQVTQMGQEVILRCVPISNHLYFYWYRQILGQKVEFLVSFYNNEISEKSEIFDDQFSVERPDGSNFTLKIRSTKLEDSAMYFCASSEGRGSYNEQFFGPGTRLTVL.

This chain uses TRBV11-1 with TRBJ2-7; 7 positions agree with TRBD1. Trimming at V came to 1 base and at J to 4 bases, leaving 4 bases not matched to a gene. The CDR3 is 14 residues long. Per germline, CDR1 SGHAT and CDR2 FQDESV (reference sequence). The CDR3, as DNA: TGTGCCAGCAGCTTAGAGCGACAGGGTTACGAGCAGTACTTC. Translation gives CASSLERQGYEQYF.

A single count supports this clone. The V gene is TRBV5-1, the J gene TRBJ1-2, with 8 bases matching TRBD1. V lost 0 bases, J lost 6 bases, and 7 bases stayed unmatched. CDR1 SGHRS and CDR2 YFSETQ come from the germline V gene. There are 15 residues in the CDR3. The CDR3 bases are TGCGCCAGCAGCTTGGGACAGGGGAATTTAGATGGCTACACCTTC. Its translation: CASSLGQGNLDGYTF.

Comment on this clone: Germline and junction disagree at one end, which may indicate a read error. The rearrangement joins TRBV28 to TRBJ2-3; D ambiguous. This CDR3 spans 12 amino acids. Germline V gene data show CDR1 as MDHEN and CDR2 as SYDVKM. This chain's CDR3 is CASSLLRDTQYF. The CDR3 region has the DNA TGTGCCAGCAGCTTATTGAGAGATACGCAGTATTTT.

The rearrangement uses TRBV7-8 and TRBJ1-2; 7 bases fit TRBD1. This CDR3 is built from 17 residues. Trimming at V came to 5 bases and at J to 1 base, leaving 13 bases not matched to a gene. Germline V gene sequence: CDR1 SGHVS, CDR2 FQNEAQ. CDR3 amino acids: CASSPRQGVTLNYGYTF. The DNA of the CDR3 is TGTGCCAGCAGCCCGCGACAGGGAGTAACTCTTAACTATGGCTACACCTTC. The complete variable domain, with remaining parts taken from reference TRBV7-8 and TRBJ1-2, reads GAGVSQSPRYKVAKRGQDVALRCDPISGHVSLFWYQQALGQGPEFLTYFQNEAQLDKSGLPSDRFFAERPEGSVSTLKIQRTQQEDSAVYLCASSPRQGVTLNYGYTFGSGTRLTVV.

The chain links TRBV7-3 to TRBJ1-2; 7 bases fit TRBD1. Germline CDR1 SGHTA, CDR2 FQGTGA. The junction had 1 base not matched to a gene; V was cut back by 4 bases and J by 2 bases. CDR3 length equals 13 residues. In DNA, the CDR3 is TGTGCCAGCAGCTCGGGACAGAACTATGGCTACACCTTC. Residues: CASSSGQNYGYTF.

This chain uses TRBV28 with TRBJ1-4; 9 bases match TRBD1. The CDR3 runs to 12 residues. With 9 bases clipped from V and 8 bases from J, the junction kept 4 bases outside the gene matches. CDR1 and CDR2 from the germline V gene are MDHEN and SYDVKM. CDR3 residues: CASGTGWEKLFF. The CDR3 DNA reads TGTGCCAGTGGGACAGGGTGGGAAAAACTGTTTTTT.

This clone was counted only a few times. The chain carries TRBV9 and TRBJ2-3; TRBD2 is a possible D gene (5 bases). Germline V CDR1 and CDR2: SGDLS, YYNGEE. The CDR3 covers 15 residues. The V end lost 0 bases, the J end lost 4 bases, and 12 bases lay between the germline ends. The CDR3 loop is CASSVGGSGADTQYF. CDR3 DNA sequence: TGTGCCAGCAGCGTAGGAGGGAGTGGTGCAGATACGCAGTATTTT.

The V and J genes are TRBV9 and TRBJ2-7; 7 bases match TRBD1. V shed 3 bases and J 7 bases; nucleotides not matched to a gene: 10. Germline V lookup: CDR1 SGDLS, CDR2 YYNGEE. This CDR3 is built from 14 residues. The CDR3 bases are TGTGCCAGCAGCGACCGGGACAGTTTAGGGGAGCAGTACTTC. Protein sequence: CASSDRDSLGEQYF.

This rearrangement joins TRBV9 to TRBJ2-5; no firm D call. The CDR3 totals 14 residues. V lost 0 bases and J 6 bases, leaving 12 bases between the germline ends. Germline loops: CDR1 SGDLS, CDR2 YYNGEE. The CDR3 sequence is CASSVESSWQTQYF. CDR3 sequence (DNA): TGTGCCAGCAGCGTAGAGTCCAGTTGGCAGACCCAGTACTTC. The full variable domain, in which reference TRBV9 and TRBJ2-5 provide the parts outside the CDR3, is DSGVTQTPKHLITATGQRVTLRCSPRSGDLSVYWYQQSLDQGLQFLIQYYNGEERAKGNILERFSAQQFPDLHSELNLSSLELGDSALYFCASSVESSWQTQYFGPGTRLLVL.

With respect to this clone: This same CDR3 is encoded by further DNA sequences in the sample. This chain joins TRBV6-6 and TRBJ1-1, with D uncertain. V was trimmed by 0 bases and J by 5 bases, leaving 7 bases between them. Germline CDR1 is MNHNY and CDR2 is SVGAGI (reference sequence). This CDR3 contains 13 residues. CDR3 sequence: CASSYSRDTEAFF. CDR3 nucleotides: TGTGCCAGCAGTTACTCGAGGGATACTGAAGCTTTCTTT.

The J gene is TRBJ1-5, the V gene TRBV5-1, with D tentatively TRBD1 (5 bases). Germline V gene data show CDR1 as SGHRS and CDR2 as YFSETQ. V lost 4 bases to trimming and J lost 2 bases, with 13 bases between them. The CDR3 runs to 15 residues. In DNA, the CDR3 is TGCGCCAGCAGCCCAGCGGGGGGGGGCAATCAGCCCCAGCATTTT. Protein product: CASSPAGGGNQPQHF. The whole variable domain, remainder taken from reference TRBV5-1 and TRBJ1-5, is KAGVTQTPRYLIKTRGQQVTLSCSPISGHRSVSWYQQTPGQGLQFLFEYFSETQRNKGNFPGRFSGRQFSNSRSEMNVSTLELGDSALYLCASSPAGGGNQPQHFGDGTRLSIL.

The V and J genes are TRBV6-1 and TRBJ1-4; TRBD1 matches at 9 bases. Per germline, CDR1 MNHNS and CDR2 SASEGT. This CDR3 region has 16 residues. The V gene end was trimmed by 0 bases and the J gene end by 8 bases; junction bases not matched to a gene: 7. The CDR3 sequence: CASSEALGQGGEKLFF. CDR3 coding DNA: TGTGCCAGCAGTGAAGCGTTGGGACAGGGAGGAGAAAAACTGTTTTTT.

This clone was counted a single time. The rearrangement uses TRBV6-6 and TRBJ2-7; 7 bases are a match to TRBD1. The J segment lost 2 bases and the V segment lost 2 bases, leaving 9 bases of the junction unmatched. Germline V gene sequence: CDR1 MNHNY, CDR2 SVGAGI (reference sequence). The CDR3 is 16 residues long. DNA of the CDR3: TGTGCCAGCAGTTACCCCGGGACAGTCTCACCCTACGAGCAGTACTTC. Translating gives CASSYPGTVSPYEQYF.

The genes are TRBV5-4 and TRBJ1-6; TRBD1 agrees at 8 bases. CDR1 and CDR2 (germline): SGHNT, YYREEE (reference sequence). The junction had 6 bases not matched to a gene; V was cut back by 3 bases and J by 7 bases. The CDR3 consists of 15 residues. The CDR3 DNA reads as TGTGCCAGCAGCTCCCCAGGGGGCATAAATTCACCCCTCCACTTT. Amino acids: CASSSPGGINSPLHF.

This clone came up once. Other DNA sequences in this specimen translate into the identical CDR3. This chain connects TRBV5-3 to TRBJ2-6, with D unresolved. TRBV5-3 is known as an ORF, though its function is uncertain. V was shortened by 1 base and J by 0 bases, with 8 bases between the two germline ends. The CDR3 runs to 16 residues. CDR3 sequence (DNA): TGTGCCAGAAGCTTGTATCTACTCTCTGGGGCCAACGTCCTGACTTTC. Its protein is CARSLYLLSGANVLTF.

J is TRBJ1-1 and V is TRBV7-9; tentatively, D is TRBD1 (5 bases). Trimming stripped 4 bases from V and 3 bases from J, with 9 bases between. The germline gives CDR1 SEHNR, CDR2 FQNEAQ (reference sequence). There are 13 residues in the CDR3. The CDR3 here is CASSWAGDTEAFF. The DNA of the CDR3 is TGTGCCAGCAGCTGGGCGGGGGACACTGAAGCTTTCTTT.

V usage is TRBV5-1 and J usage is TRBJ2-1; 11 bases are shared with TRBD2. Germline V gives CDR1 SGHRS, CDR2 YFSETQ. The junction had 15 bases not matched to a gene; V was cut back by 1 base and J by 9 bases. The CDR3 loop spans 18 amino acids. The CDR3 DNA reads TGCGCCAGCAGCTTGTTCCCCCCGGCGGTAGCGGGAGGGAGTGAGCAGTTCTTC. Residues: CASSLFPPAVAGGSEQFF.